The entry below gives a single TCR beta chain sequence along with its context. TCRdb's copy holds only in-frame clones and misses some; the assay was immunoSEQ multiplex PCR. This table has around 130,000 clones, over 85% appearing once. The sample comes from a study of control samples from healthy donors and cancer patients. The CDR3 covers 14 residues. Germline lookup yields CDR1 LNHDA and CDR2 SQIVND (reference sequence). V was shortened by 0 bases and J by 10 bases, with 10 bases between the two germline ends. V gene TRBV19 combines with J gene TRBJ1-6; D remains ambiguous. The material sequenced was PBMCs. The receptor was isolated from a man aged 50 to 59 with head and neck cancer. The CDR3 DNA reads TGTGCCAGTAGTATAGACCCGGCGGGATCACCCCTCCACTTT. Translated, it gives CASSIDPAGSPLHF.